Sequencing of this T cell receptor (beta chain) was carried out in a study of cytomegalovirus exposure and HLA in healthy donors. Regarding the study as a whole: There were approximately 150 TCR beta chains listed as cytomegalovirus-associated. Later analysis demonstrated an association between a missense DCLRE1C variant and TCR beta V- and J-gene trimming.

Both 60 Vbeta primers and 13 Jbeta primers went into the PCR. Clones were read by immunoSEQ multiplex PCR, and TCRdb kept only the in-frame ones, dropping some. The profile covers about 140,000 clones, with around 87% appearing a single time and more than 4.5% taken by the ten largest. In germline, CDR1 is LGHNA, CDR2 YNFKEQ. V was clipped by 0 bases and J by 2 bases, with 8 bases between them. The CDR3 runs 15 residues. On this clone itself: Its antigen is unknown.

Nominal health characterized the donors when sampled, though unrecorded immune exposures were likely. The sequenced sample consisted of PBMCs. The V call is TRBV4-2, the J call TRBJ1-3, with D perhaps TRBD1 (5 bases). The receptor comes from a woman in her twenties or thirties in good health and CMV-seronegative. This CDR3 is CASSQDETAGNTIYF. Here the CDR3 DNA reads TGTGCCAGCAGCCAAGATGAGACAGCTGGAAACACCATATATTTT.